The clone carrying this T cell receptor (beta chain) was seen at least ten times. This entry comes from a study of T cells in Graves' hyperthyroidism and ophthalmopathy. Germline V gene data show CDR1 as DFQATT and CDR2 as SNEGSKA (reference sequence). Trimming cost V 0 bases and J 6 bases, with 6 bases left between them. The CDR3 has 11 residues. The source material, RNA transcripts, was used to amplify TCR beta CDR3 regions. HTBI primers were used for first-round RT-PCR of the TCR CDR3. TCRdb reprocessed the multiplex PCR reads via MiXCR and lists one record per CDR3 protein. The sample lists about 530,000 distinct CDR3 sequences, 17% occurring once.

The TCR sequence derives from a young woman with Graves' ophthalmopathy. The sample comprised blood. V usage is TRBV20-1 and J usage is TRBJ2-7; perhaps TRBD2 as D (5 bases). The DNA for the CDR3 is TGCAGTGCTAGAGATCGGGGCGAGCAGTACTTC. Translating it yields CSARDRGEQYF.